This T cell receptor beta chain was retrieved from a study of OX40 agonist ivuxolimab in advanced cancers. The overall study: Prior therapy, whether anti-PD-1, anti-PD-L1 or anti-CTLA-4, was allowed, and 30% to 40% had some. Three patients responded partially, comprising one with hepatocellular carcinoma and two with cutaneous melanoma.

V lost 3 bases and J lost 0; bases outside the gene matches: 14. The CDR3 has 19 amino acids. Germline V gene lookup returns CDR1 LNHDA and CDR2 SQIVND (reference sequence). The cohort excluded patients with autoimmune disease history or systemic immunosuppression. Baseline was the first blood sampling point, followed by cycle 4 day 1 and cycle 7 day 1. Produced via immunoSEQ multiplex PCR; TCRdb's table is partial and in-frame only. The table shows around 20,000 clones, with about three quarters occurring only once. Material: CD4+ or CD8+ T cells sorted from blood, obtained in a trial of the OX40 agonist ivuxolimab. The V and J genes are TRBV19 and TRBJ2-4, with 7 bases that match TRBD2. The TCR was taken from an adult with an advanced solid tumor such as melanoma, head and neck, liver or kidney cancer. In DNA, the CDR3 is TGTGCCAGTAGTATTGGGGGAGGGCTGTCGACTCTAGCCAAAAACATTCAGTACTTC. Its protein product is CASSIGGGLSTLAKNIQYF.